The 23 T cell receptor beta chains given below trace back to one sample, sequenced in a study of T cell changes during pregnancy in multiple sclerosis. Some clones are missing from TCRdb's copy, which holds only in-frame ones; the method was immunoSEQ multiplex PCR. The sample lists around 75,000 clones, roughly 90% occurring once. Material: peripheral blood, obtained in the first trimester of pregnancy. The receptor source for this set is a female donor in good health, enrolled as a control in a pregnancy study.

The chain has TRBV18 and TRBJ2-1; tentatively, D is TRBD2 (6 bases). Trimming took 1 base from V and 0 from J, leaving 10 bases between them. CDR1 KGHSH and CDR2 LQKENI come from the germline V gene. This CDR3 is built from 16 residues. This CDR3 is CASSPQAGHSYNEQFF. The CDR3 region has the DNA TGTGCCAGCTCACCACAGGCGGGGCACTCCTACAATGAGCAGTTCTTC.

The chain couples TRBV18 to TRBJ2-1; D may be TRBD2 (5 bases). The V end lost 6 bases, the J end lost 1 base, and 10 bases lay between the germline ends. Germline values: CDR1 KGHSH, CDR2 LQKENI. This CDR3 spans 14 amino acids. The CDR3 DNA is TGTGCCAGCTCTCCCGGACTTTCCTACAATGAGCAGTTCTTC. Translated: CASSPGLSYNEQFF.

The J gene is TRBJ1-1, the V gene TRBV19; D unresolved. The CDR3 is made up of 13 amino acids. Trimming took 3 bases from V and 7 from J, leaving 12 bases between them. Looked up from germline, CDR1 is LNHDA and CDR2 is SQIVND (reference sequence). The DNA of the CDR3 is TGTGCCAGTAGTATCTTTGAGGGTAGTGAAGCTTTCTTT. Amino acid sequence: CASSIFEGSEAFF.

The chain combines TRBV28 with TRBJ1-2; a possible D gene is TRBD1 (5 bases). CDR3 length equals 14 residues. Germline V CDR1 and CDR2: MDHEN, SYDVKM. Trimming removed 3 bases at V and 0 bases at J, with 8 bases between. CDR3 coding DNA: TGTGCCAGCAGTTTTACAGGATCTAACTATGGCTACACCTTC. Its translation: CASSFTGSNYGYTF.

The chain employs TRBV14 and TRBJ1-1, with D possibly being TRBD1 (6 bases). The germline V gene has CDR1 SGHDN and CDR2 FVKESK. The CDR3 sequence is 13 residues long. Trimming took 6 bases from V and 1 from J, leaving 9 bases between them. CDR3: CASRPTGNTEAFF. The CDR3 coding sequence is TGTGCCAGCAGGCCGACAGGGAACACTGAAGCTTTCTTT.

This chain links TRBV7-2 with TRBJ2-5, with 8 bases that match TRBD2. The germline V gene has CDR1 SGHTA and CDR2 FQGNSA. The ends lost 2 bases at V and 14 bases at J; junction bases unmatched: 7. This CDR3 has 12 residues. Here the CDR3 reads CASSLLAGPFYF. As DNA, the CDR3 is TGTGCCAGCAGCTTACTAGCGGGCCCGTTTTACTTC.

The gene calls are TRBV21-1 and TRBJ1-2. TRBV21-1 is a pseudogene locus. This CDR3 spans 15 amino acids. In DNA, the CDR3 is TGTGCCAGCAGCAATACGGGGAGGGCTAACTATGGCTACACCTTC. Translation: CASSNTGRANYGYTF.

The chain combines TRBV5-4 with TRBJ2-1; no definite D call. This CDR3 is built from 12 residues. Germline values: CDR1 SGHNT, CDR2 YYREEE (reference sequence). The V gene lost 3 bases and the J gene lost 8 bases, with 9 bases spanning the gap. CDR3 DNA sequence: TGTGCCAGCAGCTCCCCCGCGCATGAGCAGTTCTTC. As protein: CASSSPAHEQFF. The full variable domain, in which reference TRBV5-4 and TRBJ2-1 provide the parts outside the CDR3, is ETGVTQSPTHLIKTRGQQVTLRCSSQSGHNTVSWYQQALGQGPQFIFQYYREEENGRGNFPPRFSGLQFPNYSSELNVNALELDDSALYLCASSSPAHEQFFGPGTRLTVL.

The chain employs TRBV14 and TRBJ2-3; TRBD2 matches at 8 bases. V was pared by 4 bases and J by 2 bases, with 11 bases of the junction left unmatched. Germline CDR1 reads SGHDN; CDR2 reads FVKESK. This CDR3 is 17 amino acids long. This CDR3 reads CASSLRRVAGHTDTQYF. In DNA, the CDR3 is TGTGCCAGCAGCCTGAGGCGGGTAGCGGGGCACACAGATACGCAGTATTTT.

The chain has TRBV28 and TRBJ1-3; TRBD1 aligns across 8 bases. The CDR3 loop spans 18 amino acids. After removal of 5 bases from V and 0 bases from J, the junction contained 12 bases not matched to a gene. Per germline, CDR1 MDHEN and CDR2 SYDVKM. The CDR3 DNA reads as TGTGCCAGCAGTCTAAGTGGGACAGGCACCGTCTCTGGAAACACCATATATTTT. As protein: CASSLSGTGTVSGNTIYF.

This chain uses TRBV7-8 with TRBJ1-1; D not certain. The germline CDR1 and CDR2 sequences are SGHVS and FQNEAQ. V lost 2 bases and J lost 0, with 16 bases in between. The CDR3 contains 17 residues. The CDR3 is CASSLLWFQTMNTEAFF. CDR3 coding DNA: TGTGCCAGCAGCTTACTCTGGTTCCAGACAATGAACACTGAAGCTTTCTTT.

The V and J genes are TRBV12-5 and TRBJ1-1, with 10 bases fitting TRBD1. J gave up 0 bases and V 1 base, and 5 bases lay outside the gene matches. The CDR3 runs 17 residues. Per germline, CDR1 LGHNT and CDR2 FRNRAP. Here the CDR3 reads CASGLARQGAVNTEAFF. Here the CDR3 DNA reads TGTGCTAGTGGTTTGGCTCGACAGGGGGCCGTGAACACTGAAGCTTTCTTT. The whole variable domain, remainder taken from reference TRBV12-5 and TRBJ1-1, is DARVTQTPRHKVTEMGQEVTMRCQPILGHNTVFWYRQTMMQGLELLAYFRNRAPLDDSGMPKDRFSAEMPDATLATLKIQPSEPRDSAVYFCASGLARQGAVNTEAFFGQGTRLTVV.

The chain uses TRBV5-1 and TRBJ1-4, with a weak D call TRBD1 (5 bases). Germline lookup yields CDR1 SGHRS and CDR2 YFSETQ. Trimming took off 4 bases at V and 3 bases at J, with 16 bases between the two ends. The CDR3 has 16 residues. The CDR3 sequence: CASSPSGRTSNEKLFF. The CDR3 DNA is TGCGCCAGCAGCCCCTCAGGGAGGACCTCTAATGAAAAACTGTTTTTT.

This clone appeared once. The chain links TRBV6-5 to TRBJ1-5; the D is unclear. Per germline, CDR1 MNHEY and CDR2 SVGAGI. With 5 bases removed from V and 7 bases from J, the gap between germline ends came to 15 bases. The CDR3 contains 14 residues. The CDR3 spells CASSPAWERQPQHF. The CDR3 DNA reads TGTGCCAGCAGTCCTGCCTGGGAGAGGCAGCCCCAGCATTTT.

The gene calls are TRBV14 and TRBJ2-7, with 8 bases matching TRBD1. This CDR3 comprises 14 residues. J was trimmed by 0 bases and V by 5 bases; bases with no gene match: 3. The germline CDR1 and CDR2 sequences are SGHDN and FVKESK. The CDR3 is CASSNRGSSYEQYF. The CDR3 DNA is TGTGCCAGCAGCAACAGGGGGAGCTCCTACGAGCAGTACTTC.

This clone was picked up a small number of times. This sequence joins TRBV19 and TRBJ1-5; 7 bases agree with TRBD1. V dropped 5 bases and J dropped 0; count of bases not matched to a gene: 4. CDR1 LNHDA and CDR2 SQIVND come from the germline V gene (reference sequence). There are 15 residues in the CDR3. The CDR3 bases are TGTGCCAGTAGTGACAGGGTTTATAGCAATCAGCCCCAGCATTTT. Translation: CASSDRVYSNQPQHF.

The chain carries TRBV6-5 and TRBJ1-1; a weak D match, TRBD1 (5 bases). This CDR3 region has 14 residues. CDR1 MNHEY and CDR2 SVGAGI come from the germline V gene. Deletions cut 2 bases from V and 6 bases from J, with 13 bases between. This CDR3 is CASSYEGRKAEAFF. The CDR3 DNA is TGTGCCAGCAGTTACGAGGGGAGGAAGGCTGAAGCTTTCTTT.

This clone was seen only once. The rearrangement joins TRBV11-3 to TRBJ2-1, with 8 bases fitting TRBD2. After removal of 4 bases from V and 9 bases from J, the junction contained 11 bases not matched to a gene. The germline V gene encodes CDR1 SGHNT and CDR2 YENEEA. The CDR3 extends over 15 amino acids. The CDR3 nucleotides are TGTGCCAGCAGCTGGGTTAGGGGACTAGAGTGTGAGCAGTTCTTC. Translating gives CASSWVRGLECEQFF.

V usage is TRBV7-9 and J usage is TRBJ1-1; D possibly corresponds to TRBD1 (6 bases). In germline, CDR1 is SEHNR, CDR2 FQNEAQ (reference sequence). CDR3 length: 15 residues. V lost 5 bases and J 5 bases, leaving 18 bases between the germline ends. The CDR3 region is CASSPNQGRETEAFF. The CDR3 bases are TGTGCCAGCAGCCCCAATCAGGGGAGGGAAACTGAAGCTTTCTTT.

J is TRBJ2-7 and V is TRBV5-1; 7 bases agree with TRBD1. Germline CDR1 is SGHRS and CDR2 is YFSETQ. V dropped 3 bases and J dropped 0; count of bases not matched to a gene: 6. CDR3 length: 15 amino acids. CDR3 bases: TGCGCCAGCAGCTCTCCTGGGACAGCCTCCTACGAGCAGTACTTC. Encoded protein: CASSSPGTASYEQYF.

This chain uses TRBV5-1 with TRBJ1-1, with a tentative D call TRBD1 (5 bases). This CDR3 has 17 amino acids. CDR1 is SGHRS and CDR2 is YFSETQ in the germline V gene. Trimming left V 4 bases short and J 0 bases short, with 19 bases between. The CDR3 coding sequence is TGCGCCAGCAGCCCAACGCCCCGACAGCACATGAACACTGAAGCTTTCTTT. This codes for CASSPTPRQHMNTEAFF.

This sequence joins TRBV6-5 and TRBJ1-2; 9 bases map to TRBD1. The CDR3 is 15 amino acids. Unmatched junction bases numbered 9, after V lost 6 bases and J lost 4 bases. The germline V gene encodes CDR1 MNHEY and CDR2 SVGAGI. CDR3 region: CASSPNRGLGYGYTF. The CDR3 DNA is TGTGCCAGCAGCCCAAACAGGGGGCTAGGCTATGGCTACACCTTC.

The CDR3 DNA is TGTGCCAGCAGTTACCAGGGGGCTCGTAATTCACCCCTCCACTTT. Residues: CASSYQGARNSPLHF. The chain carries TRBV6-5 and TRBJ1-6; the match to TRBD1 covers 8 bases. V lost 2 bases to trimming and J lost 6 bases; unmatched junction nucleotides: 3. This CDR3 comprises 15 residues. Per germline, CDR1 MNHEY and CDR2 SVGAGI.